The 7 T cell receptor beta chains below all came from one sample that was sequenced in a study of spatial heterogeneity in lung cancer. As for time point: sample taken at primary tumor resection. TCRdb ran MiXCR on the 5' RACE reads and lists one entry per CDR3 protein. Here the sample spans 85,000 to 100,000 distinct CDR3 sequences, about an eighth being singletons. The sample here was PBMCs, taken at surgery. The receptors here all came from a male donor with early-stage non-small cell lung cancer.

This clonotype has more than one count but fewer than ten. CDR3 sequence: CSIRARHSISYNSPLHF. DNA of the CDR3: TGCAGTATACGAGCCCGCCACTCAATCTCCTATAATTCACCCCTCCACTTT. The chain has TRBV20-1 and TRBJ1-6; D unclear. This CDR3 region has 17 residues. Per germline, CDR1 DFQATT and CDR2 SNEGSKA (reference sequence). V was pared by 8 bases and J by 0 bases, with 20 bases between.

This clonotype appeared a few times. V gene TRBV20-1 combines with J gene TRBJ2-5, with 10 bases identical to TRBD2. This CDR3 is 14 amino acids long. Germline-derived CDR1 and CDR2 are DFQATT and SNEGSKA (reference sequence). The trim removed 5 bases at V and 1 base at J, leaving 4 bases unmatched. Here the CDR3 reads CSALLAGAQETQYF. CDR3 nucleotides: TGCAGTGCTCTTCTAGCGGGGGCCCAAGAGACCCAGTACTTC.

The chain carries TRBV28 and TRBJ2-7, with 10 bases matching TRBD1. Per the germline V gene, CDR1 is MDHEN and CDR2 is SYDVKM. V dropped 6 bases and J dropped 6; count of bases not matched to a gene: 8. The CDR3 length is 14 residues. The CDR3 spells CASRFHRDRGEQYF. Written as DNA, the CDR3 is TGTGCCAGCAGATTTCACCGGGACAGGGGCGAGCAGTACTTC.

The gene calls are TRBV20-1 and TRBJ2-3; 7 bases are a match to TRBD1. Germline V lookup: CDR1 DFQATT, CDR2 SNEGSKA (reference sequence). Trimming at V came to 0 bases and at J to 6 bases, leaving 3 bases not matched to a gene. This CDR3 has 13 amino acids. Here the CDR3 reads CSARDHRGDTQYF. Here the CDR3 DNA reads TGCAGTGCTAGAGACCACAGGGGCGATACGCAGTATTTT.

The table lists this clonotype with a few counts. CDR3 in amino acids: CSVGSLQGLRTQYF. In DNA, the CDR3 is TGCAGCGTTGGTTCCCTCCAGGGGCTAAGGACCCAGTACTTC. The chain joins TRBV29-1 to TRBJ2-5; maybe TRBD1 (6 bases). Germline CDR1 and CDR2: SQVTM and ANQGSEA. The CDR3 sequence is 14 residues long. Trimming left V 4 bases short and J 7 bases short, with 19 bases between.

This clonotype occurred a few times. This chain links TRBV15 with TRBJ2-1; perhaps TRBD2 as D (5 bases). There are 16 residues in the CDR3. CDR1 and CDR2 from the germline V gene are LNHNV and YYDKDF (reference sequence). V gave up 3 bases and J gave up 0 bases, with 12 bases separating them. The CDR3 loop reads CATSSPHEGSYNEQFF. The CDR3, as DNA: TGTGCCACCAGCAGCCCCCATGAGGGCTCCTACAATGAGCAGTTCTTC.

Only a few counts were recorded for this clonotype. V is TRBV12-3 or TRBV12-4 and J is TRBJ2-3; the match to TRBD2 covers 10 bases. V trimming: 6 bases; J trimming: 1 base; junction bases outside the gene matches: 19. The CDR3 runs to 20 residues. In DNA form, the CDR3 reads TGTGCCAGCAGCGGATTTGTAGGACTAGCGGCCTTCGCTGGCACAGATACGCAGTATTTT. Amino acids: CASSGFVGLAAFAGTDTQYF.